Below are 11 T cell receptor beta chains sequenced from a single sample in a study of metastatic and nonmetastatic thyroid tumors. Patients had received no treatment of any kind before thyroid surgery. TCRdb re-called clones via MiXCR from the PCR reads. The data contain around 17,000 clones, around 23% of them seen just once; the ten biggest clones take up 15%. Sequencing was carried out using adjacent normal tissue. These receptors were taken from a female donor with papillary thyroid cancer or a benign thyroid nodule (not recorded which). Some clones in this sample may be carry-over from other donors' samples.

J is TRBJ2-3 and V is TRBV2, with D uncertain. Trimming cost V 9 bases and J 4 bases, with 17 bases left between them. Germline V CDR1 and CDR2: SNHLY, FYNNEI. The CDR3 spans 14 residues. CDR3 protein: CARESSRGADTQYF. CDR3 bases: TGTGCCAGGGAGAGCTCCCGAGGCGCAGATACGCAGTATTTT.

V gene TRBV6-5 combines with J gene TRBJ2-7; D might be TRBD2 (6 bases). Germline CDR1 MNHEY, CDR2 SVGAGI. With 7 bases removed from V and 5 bases from J, the gap between germline ends came to 30 bases. CDR3 length: 18 residues. The CDR3 sequence: CASTVGGISAILSHEQYF. CDR3 sequence (DNA): TGTGCCAGCACCGTCGGAGGGATTAGCGCGATCCTATCCCACGAGCAGTACTTC.

The CDR3 DNA is TGTGCCAGCAGCTTAGAAGGGACAGAGGGCTACGAGCAGTACTTC. Translation gives CASSLEGTEGYEQYF. The genes are TRBV11-3 and TRBJ2-7, with 7 bases fitting TRBD1. This CDR3 is 15 amino acids long. The germline CDR1 and CDR2 sequences are SGHNT and YENEEA. V lost 0 bases and J lost 3; bases outside the gene matches: 5.

The chain employs TRBV9 and TRBJ2-1; 9 bases are a match to TRBD2. The CDR3 loop spans 17 amino acids. Trimming cost V 0 bases and J 0 bases; bases outside gene matches: 4. CDR1 is SGDLS and CDR2 is YYNGEE in the germline V gene. The CDR3 bases are TGTGCCAGCAGCGTAGATCCGCGGGAGGGCTCCTACAATGAGCAGTTCTTC. As protein: CASSVDPREGSYNEQFF.

The rearrangement uses TRBV5-5 and TRBJ2-7; 14 nucleotides align to TRBD2. Germline loops: CDR1 SGHKS, CDR2 YYEKEE (reference sequence). The CDR3 extends over 16 amino acids. Trimming at V came to 0 bases and at J to 4 bases, leaving 3 bases not matched to a gene. The CDR3 DNA reads TGTGCCAGCAGCTTGGCCGGGACTAGCGGGGGATACGAGCAGTACTTC. This translates into CASSLAGTSGGYEQYF.

This clone was seen more than once but under ten times. The rearrangement joins TRBV20-1 to TRBJ1-1; D unclear. Trimming took 2 bases from V and 1 from J, leaving 8 bases between them. Germline V gene data show CDR1 as DFQATT and CDR2 as SNEGSKA (reference sequence). This CDR3 region has 13 residues. The chain's CDR3 is CSARSAPNTEAFF. In nucleotides, the CDR3 is TGCAGTGCTAGAAGTGCTCCGAACACTGAAGCTTTCTTT.

This clone has more than one count but fewer than ten. The chain recombines TRBV6-2 or TRBV6-3 with TRBJ2-7; possibly TRBD2 for D (5 bases). Trimming removed 8 bases at V and 4 bases at J, with 15 bases between. Per germline, CDR1 MNHEY and CDR2 SVGEGT. This CDR3 spans 13 amino acids. CDR3 protein: CASANGLNYEQYV. The CDR3 DNA follows: TGTGCCAGCGCCAATGGACTTAATTACGAGCAGTACGTC.

The sample holds a few counts of this clone. The gene calls are TRBV24-1 and TRBJ2-6; D is uncertain. Germline CDR1 KGHDR, CDR2 SFDVKD. The CDR3 covers 13 residues. With 5 bases removed from V and 2 bases from J, the gap between germline ends came to 3 bases. The CDR3 region is CATSGTGANVLTF. CDR3 sequence (DNA): TGTGCCACCAGTGGTACTGGGGCCAACGTCCTGACTTTC.

Of note for this clone: Since a much larger clone is just one base distant, this may be a read error. The genes are TRBV20-1 and TRBJ2-3, with D maybe TRBD2 (5 bases). The germline gives CDR1 DFQATT, CDR2 SNEGSKA (reference sequence). CDR3 length: 16 residues. Trimming left V 1 base short and J 1 base short, with 15 bases between. The CDR3 DNA reads as TGCAGTGCTAGAGTTGAAGGGATGGAGGGCACAGATACGCAGTATTTT. Translated, it gives CSARVEGMEGTDTQYF.

The chain carries TRBV7-8 and TRBJ2-7; D uncertain. The V and J ends lost 3 bases and 2 bases respectively, with 17 bases between them. This CDR3 spans 16 amino acids. Germline CDR1 reads SGHVS; CDR2 reads FQNEAQ. CDR3 in DNA: TGTGCCAGCAGCTTTGGATCGAAAGGCTCCCCCTACGAGCAGTACTTC. This translates into CASSFGSKGSPYEQYF.

The rearrangement joins TRBV6-1 to TRBJ2-4; D might be TRBD2 (5 bases). The CDR3 length is 14 residues. V shed 6 bases and J shed 0 bases, with 9 bases lying between them. CDR1 is MNHNS and CDR2 is SASEGT in the germline V gene. CDR3 bases: TGTGCCAGCAGCGGGGAACTAGCCAAAAACATTCAGTACTTC. This gives the protein CASSGELAKNIQYF.